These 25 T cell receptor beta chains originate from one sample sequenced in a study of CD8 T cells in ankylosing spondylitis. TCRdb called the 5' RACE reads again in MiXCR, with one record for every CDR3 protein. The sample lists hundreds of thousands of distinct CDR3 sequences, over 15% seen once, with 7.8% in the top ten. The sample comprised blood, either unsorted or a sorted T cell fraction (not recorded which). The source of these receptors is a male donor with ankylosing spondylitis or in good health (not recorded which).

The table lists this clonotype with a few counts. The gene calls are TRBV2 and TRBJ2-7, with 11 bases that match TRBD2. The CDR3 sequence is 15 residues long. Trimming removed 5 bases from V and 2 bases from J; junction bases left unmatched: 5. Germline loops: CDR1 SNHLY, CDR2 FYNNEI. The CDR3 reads CASSPPGLAAYEQYV. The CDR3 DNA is TGTGCCAGCAGTCCGCCGGGACTAGCGGCCTACGAGCAGTACGTC.

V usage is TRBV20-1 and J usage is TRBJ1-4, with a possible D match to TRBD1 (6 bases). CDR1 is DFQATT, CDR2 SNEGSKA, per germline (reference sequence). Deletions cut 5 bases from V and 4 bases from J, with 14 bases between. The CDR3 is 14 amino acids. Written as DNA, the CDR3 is TGCAGTGCTGTGCTAGAGGACAGTAATGAAAAACTGTTTTTT. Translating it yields CSAVLEDSNEKLFF.

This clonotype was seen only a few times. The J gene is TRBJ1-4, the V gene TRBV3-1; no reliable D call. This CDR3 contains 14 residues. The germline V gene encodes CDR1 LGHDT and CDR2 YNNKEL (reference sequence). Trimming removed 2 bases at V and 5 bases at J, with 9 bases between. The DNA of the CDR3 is TGTGCCAGCAGCCAACACAGACCGAATGAAAAACTGTTTTTT. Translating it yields CASSQHRPNEKLFF.

CDR3 in amino acids: CASSSGQGFVGGYTF. CDR3 DNA: TGCGCCAGCAGCTCCGGACAGGGGTTCGTCGGTGGCTACACCTTC. The rearrangement links TRBV5-1 to TRBJ1-2; 9 bases line up with TRBD1. This CDR3 has 15 amino acids. Germline trimming cut 3 bases from V and 7 bases from J; bases unmatched to any gene: 10. Germline lookup yields CDR1 SGHRS and CDR2 YFSETQ.

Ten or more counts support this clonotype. CDR3 sequence (DNA): TGCAGCCCTAGCGGGACAGCTTATACCACCTACGAGCAGTACGTC. Encoded protein: CSPSGTAYTTYEQYV. V and J are TRBV29-1 and TRBJ2-7, with 9 bases matching TRBD2. CDR1 is SQVTM and CDR2 is ANQGSEA in the germline V gene. V was pared by 8 bases and J by 2 bases, with 13 bases of the junction left unmatched. This CDR3 contains 15 residues.

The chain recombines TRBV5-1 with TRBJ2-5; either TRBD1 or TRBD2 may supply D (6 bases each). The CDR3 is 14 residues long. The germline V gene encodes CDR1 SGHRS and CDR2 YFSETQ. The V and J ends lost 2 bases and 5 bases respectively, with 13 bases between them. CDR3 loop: CASSFEGGSETQYF. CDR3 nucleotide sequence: TGCGCCAGCAGCTTTGAGGGGGGTAGCGAGACCCAGTACTTC. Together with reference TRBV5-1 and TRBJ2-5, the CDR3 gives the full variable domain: KAGVTQTPRYLIKTRGQQVTLSCSPISGHRSVSWYQQTPGQGLQFLFEYFSETQRNKGNFPGRFSGRQFSNSRSEMNVSTLELGDSALYLCASSFEGGSETQYFGPGTRLLVL.

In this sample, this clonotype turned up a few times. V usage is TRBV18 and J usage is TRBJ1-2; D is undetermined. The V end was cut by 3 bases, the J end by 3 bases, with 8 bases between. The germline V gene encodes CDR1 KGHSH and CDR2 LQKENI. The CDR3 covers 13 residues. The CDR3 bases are TGTGCCAGCTCACCTACGAGGGACTATGGCTACACCTTC. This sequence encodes CASSPTRDYGYTF.

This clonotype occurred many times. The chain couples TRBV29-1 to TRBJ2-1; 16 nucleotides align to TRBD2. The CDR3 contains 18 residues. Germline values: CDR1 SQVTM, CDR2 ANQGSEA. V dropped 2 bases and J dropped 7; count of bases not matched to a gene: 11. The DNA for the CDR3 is TGCAGCGTTGAATCCGGGACTAGCGGGAGGGTCAGTAGGAATGAGCAGTTCTTC. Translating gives CSVESGTSGRVSRNEQFF.

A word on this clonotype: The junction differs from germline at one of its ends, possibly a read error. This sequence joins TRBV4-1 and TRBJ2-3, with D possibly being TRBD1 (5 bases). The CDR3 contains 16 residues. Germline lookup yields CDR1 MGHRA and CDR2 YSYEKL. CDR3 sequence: CASSQRGQVPTDAQYF. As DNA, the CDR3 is TGCGCCAGCAGCCAAAGGGGCCAAGTGCCTACAGATGCGCAGTATTTT.

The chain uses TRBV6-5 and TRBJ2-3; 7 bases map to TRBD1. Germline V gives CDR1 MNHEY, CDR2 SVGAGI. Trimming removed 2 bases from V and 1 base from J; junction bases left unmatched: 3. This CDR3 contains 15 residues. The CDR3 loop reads CASSYRQGRTDTQYF. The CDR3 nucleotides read TGTGCCAGCAGTTACCGACAGGGTCGCACAGATACGCAGTATTTT.

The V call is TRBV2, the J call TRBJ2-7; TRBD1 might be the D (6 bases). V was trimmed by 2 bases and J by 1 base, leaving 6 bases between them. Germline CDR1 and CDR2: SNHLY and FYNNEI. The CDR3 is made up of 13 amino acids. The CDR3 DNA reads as TGTGCCAGCAGTGAACAGGGGTCCTACGAGCAGTACGTC. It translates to CASSEQGSYEQYV.

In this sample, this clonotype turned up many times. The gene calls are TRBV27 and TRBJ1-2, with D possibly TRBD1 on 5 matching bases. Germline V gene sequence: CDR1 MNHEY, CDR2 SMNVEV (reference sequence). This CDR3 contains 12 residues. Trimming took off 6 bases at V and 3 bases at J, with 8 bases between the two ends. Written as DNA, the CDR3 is TGTGCCAGCAGGGGGACTGACTATGGCTACACCTTC. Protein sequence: CASRGTDYGYTF.

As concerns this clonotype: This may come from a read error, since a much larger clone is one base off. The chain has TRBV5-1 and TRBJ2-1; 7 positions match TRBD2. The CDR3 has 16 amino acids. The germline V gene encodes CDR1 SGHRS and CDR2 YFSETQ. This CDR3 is CAISLGAGSSYNEQFF. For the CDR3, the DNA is TGCGCCATCAGCTTGGGAGCGGGGAGTTCCTACAATGAGCAGTTCTTC.

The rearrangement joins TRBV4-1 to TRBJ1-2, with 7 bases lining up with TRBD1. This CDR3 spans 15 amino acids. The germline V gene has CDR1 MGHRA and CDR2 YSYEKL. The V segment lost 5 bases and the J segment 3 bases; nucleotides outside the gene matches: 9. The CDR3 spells CASSDPTGSYYGYTF. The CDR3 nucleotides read TGCGCCAGCAGCGATCCGACAGGGTCGTACTATGGCTACACCTTC.

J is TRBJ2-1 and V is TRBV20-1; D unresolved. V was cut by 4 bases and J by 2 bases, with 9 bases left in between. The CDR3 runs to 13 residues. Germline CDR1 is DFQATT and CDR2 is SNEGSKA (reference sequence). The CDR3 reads CSAKGVAYNEQFF. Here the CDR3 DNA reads TGCAGTGCTAAGGGCGTTGCCTACAATGAGCAGTTCTTC.

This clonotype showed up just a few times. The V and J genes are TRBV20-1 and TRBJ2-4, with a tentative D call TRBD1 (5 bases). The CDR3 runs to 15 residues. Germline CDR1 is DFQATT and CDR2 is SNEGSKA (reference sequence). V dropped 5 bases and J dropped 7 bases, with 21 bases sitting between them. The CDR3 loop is CSALPDTPGANIQYF. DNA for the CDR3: TGCAGTGCTCTCCCGGACACGCCTGGGGCTAACATTCAGTACTTC.

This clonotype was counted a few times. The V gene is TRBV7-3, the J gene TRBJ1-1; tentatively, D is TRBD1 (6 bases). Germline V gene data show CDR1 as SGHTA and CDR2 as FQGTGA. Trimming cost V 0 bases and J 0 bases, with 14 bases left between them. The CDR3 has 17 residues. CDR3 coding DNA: TGTGCCAGCAGCTTAACGGGGGGGGCCCGGATGAACACTGAAGCTTTCTTT. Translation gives CASSLTGGARMNTEAFF. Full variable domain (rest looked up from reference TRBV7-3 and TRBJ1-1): GAGVSQTPSNKVTEKGKYVELRCDPISGHTALYWYRQSLGQGPEFLIYFQGTGAADDSGLPNDRFFAVRPEGSVSTLKIQRTERGDSAVYLCASSLTGGARMNTEAFFGQGTRLTVV.

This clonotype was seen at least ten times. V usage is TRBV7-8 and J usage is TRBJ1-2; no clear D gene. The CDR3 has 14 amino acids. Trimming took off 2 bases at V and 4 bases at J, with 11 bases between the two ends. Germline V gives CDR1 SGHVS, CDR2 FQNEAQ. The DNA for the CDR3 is TGTGCCAGCAGCTTACATGAACAAGGCTATGGCTACACCTTC. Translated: CASSLHEQGYGYTF. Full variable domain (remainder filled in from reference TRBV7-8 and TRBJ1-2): GAGVSQSPRYKVAKRGQDVALRCDPISGHVSLFWYQQALGQGPEFLTYFQNEAQLDKSGLPSDRFFAERPEGSVSTLKIQRTQQEDSAVYLCASSLHEQGYGYTFGSGTRLTVV.

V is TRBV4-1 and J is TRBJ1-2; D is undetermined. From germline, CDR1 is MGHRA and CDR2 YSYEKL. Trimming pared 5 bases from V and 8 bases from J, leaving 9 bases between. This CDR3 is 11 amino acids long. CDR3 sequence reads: CASSTSWGYTF. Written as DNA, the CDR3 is TGCGCCAGCAGCACCTCATGGGGCTACACCTTC.

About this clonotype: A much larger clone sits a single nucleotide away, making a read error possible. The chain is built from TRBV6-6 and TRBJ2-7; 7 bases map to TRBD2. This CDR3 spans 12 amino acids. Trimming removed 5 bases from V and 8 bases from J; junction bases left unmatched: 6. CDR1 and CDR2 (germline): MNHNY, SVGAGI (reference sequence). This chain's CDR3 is CASSRGLVKQYV. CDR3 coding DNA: TGTGCCAGCAGTCGCGGACTAGTCAAGCAGTACGTC.

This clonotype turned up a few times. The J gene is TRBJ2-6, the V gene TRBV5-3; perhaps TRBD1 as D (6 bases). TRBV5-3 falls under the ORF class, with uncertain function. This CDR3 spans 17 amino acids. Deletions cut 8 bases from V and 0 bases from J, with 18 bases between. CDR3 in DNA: TGTGCCAGCAGCAGGGACACCCTACCCTCTGGGGCCAACGTCCTGACTTTC. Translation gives CASSRDTLPSGANVLTF.

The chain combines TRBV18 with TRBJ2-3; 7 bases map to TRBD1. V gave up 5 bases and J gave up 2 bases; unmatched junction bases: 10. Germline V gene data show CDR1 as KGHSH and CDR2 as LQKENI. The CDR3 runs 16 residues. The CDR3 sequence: CASSITGTVNTDTQYF. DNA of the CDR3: TGTGCCAGCTCAATCACCGGGACAGTGAACACAGATACGCAGTATTTT.

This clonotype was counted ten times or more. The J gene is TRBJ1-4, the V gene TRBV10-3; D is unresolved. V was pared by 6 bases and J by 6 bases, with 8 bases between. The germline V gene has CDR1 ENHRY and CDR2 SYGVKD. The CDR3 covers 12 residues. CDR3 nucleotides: TGTGCCATCAGAACATCGGATGAAAAACTGTTTTTT. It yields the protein CAIRTSDEKLFF.

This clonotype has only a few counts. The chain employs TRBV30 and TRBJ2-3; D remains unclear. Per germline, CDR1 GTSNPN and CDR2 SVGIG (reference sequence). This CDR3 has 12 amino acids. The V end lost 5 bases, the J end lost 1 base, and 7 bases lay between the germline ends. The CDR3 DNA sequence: TGTGCCTGGGGTCCTGGCACAGATACGCAGTATTTT. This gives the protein CAWGPGTDTQYF.

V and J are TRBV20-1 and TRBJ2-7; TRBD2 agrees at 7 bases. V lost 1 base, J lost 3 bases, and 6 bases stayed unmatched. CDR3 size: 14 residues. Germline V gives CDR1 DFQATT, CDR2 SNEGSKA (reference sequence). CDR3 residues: CSARGPSGDYEQYV. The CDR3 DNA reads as TGCAGTGCTAGAGGTCCTAGCGGAGACTACGAGCAGTACGTC.